This record looks at one T cell receptor (beta chain) sequence and its context. No antigen is known for it. The data derive from a study of shared clonotypes between healthy human individuals. In replicate PCRs of sorted subsets, roughly 210 ng DNA, tens of thousands of T cell genomes, was used. Generated by immunoSEQ multiplex PCR, the TCRdb table keeps only in-frame clones and is missing some. The sample includes about 2,200,000 clones, 93% seen only once; the top ten take 1.7%. Naive CD8 cells lacked CD45RO and underwent positive selection for CCR7, leaving out terminally differentiated effector memory CD45RA+ cells. The study, taken as a whole, reports: Depth was large, yet rarefaction showed that sorted-subset sequencing was incomplete. The small donor group covered limited genetic and exposure diversity. It was observed that roughly 5.1% of naive CD4 clonotypes were shared across several donors.

The CDR3 is made up of 13 amino acids. CDR1 is SGDLS and CDR2 is YYNGEE in the germline V gene. V lost 3 bases, J lost 12 bases, and 18 bases lay in between. V is TRBV9 and J is TRBJ1-2; a possible D gene is TRBD1 (5 bases). This clonotype originated in a man aged 18 to 35 in good health. Some clones in this sample may be carry-over from other donors' samples. Input material: naive CD8+ T cells from PBMCs. CDR3 residues: CASSDNGPPGHTF. CDR3 in DNA: TGTGCCAGCAGCGACAACGGCCCCCCGGGGCACACCTTC.